Listed here are 21 T cell receptor beta chains from one sample, sequenced in a study of CD8+CD57+ T cells in acquired aplastic anemia. The TCR beta profiling, which covered VDJ combination and CDR3 sequence, was carried out using genomic DNA as the template. In TCRdb, the reads were re-called with MiXCR into one record per CDR3 protein. This table holds some 150,000 distinct CDR3 sequences, around half found once. Previously, flow cytometry had revealed CD8+CD57+ cell expansion in the patients chosen for sequencing. The sample consisted of sorted CD4+, CD8+, or CD8+CD57+ T cells (not recorded which) from PBMCs. These receptors were taken from a human donor with aplastic anemia.

This clonotype was counted at least ten times. The chain is built from TRBV11-1 and TRBJ2-5; no firm D call. Trimming took 5 bases from V and 5 from J, leaving 21 bases between them. The CDR3 spans 16 residues. Germline V lookup: CDR1 SGHAT, CDR2 FQDESV (reference sequence). The CDR3 protein is CASSPRLGAQWETQYF. DNA for the CDR3: TGTGCCAGCAGCCCGCGACTTGGAGCCCAGTGGGAGACCCAGTACTTC.

The rearrangement links TRBV24-1 to TRBJ2-5; D is unclear. The V and J ends lost 3 bases and 8 bases respectively, with 12 bases between them. In germline, CDR1 is KGHDR, CDR2 SFDVKD. The CDR3 covers 13 residues. The CDR3 protein is CATSDTPWQTQYF. CDR3 sequence (DNA): TGTGCCACCAGTGATACCCCGTGGCAAACCCAGTACTTC.

V is TRBV10-3 and J is TRBJ2-7, with 7 nucleotides matching TRBD1. CDR1 ENHRY and CDR2 SYGVKD come from the germline V gene. V was pared by 8 bases and J by 3 bases, with 10 bases of the junction left unmatched. The CDR3 is 14 amino acids. DNA of the CDR3: TGTGCCATCGGAACCCGACAGGGCAACTACGAGCAGTACTTC. Translated: CAIGTRQGNYEQYF.

J is TRBJ1-1 and V is TRBV29-1, with D uncertain. Germline CDR1 and CDR2: SQVTM and ANQGSEA. Trimming took off 4 bases at V and 4 bases at J, with 13 bases between the two ends. This CDR3 comprises 13 residues. Written as DNA, the CDR3 is TGCAGCGTTGGCGGGAGGAGGAGCACTGAAGCTTTCTTT. Amino acid sequence: CSVGGRRSTEAFF.

The chain employs TRBV25-1 and TRBJ2-7, with 14 positions matching TRBD2. CDR1 is MGHDK and CDR2 is SYGVNS in the germline V gene. This CDR3 contains 15 residues. J was trimmed by 3 bases and V by 8 bases; bases with no gene match: 6. Here the CDR3 DNA reads TGTGCCAGCCCCACCGGGACTAGCGGGAGCTACGAGCAGTACTTC. Amino acid sequence: CASPTGTSGSYEQYF.

The V call is TRBV24-1, the J call TRBJ2-2, with a tentative D call TRBD2 (5 bases). CDR3 length: 15 residues. From germline, CDR1 is KGHDR and CDR2 SFDVKD. Between the trimmed V and J ends, which lost 7 bases and 5 bases, there was a span of 16 bases. CDR3 protein: CATSRDFSGTGELFF. CDR3 coding DNA: TGTGCCACCAGCAGAGATTTTTCGGGAACCGGGGAGCTGTTTTTT.

This clonotype was seen a single time. The V gene is TRBV2, the J gene TRBJ1-1; D gene uncertain. Trimming removed 5 bases from V and 1 base from J, with 8 bases in between. CDR3 size: 13 residues. Germline CDR1 reads SNHLY; CDR2 reads FYNNEI. The CDR3 nucleotides are TGTGCCAGCAGTACAGAAACGAACACTGAAGCTTTCTTT. Amino acids: CASSTETNTEAFF.

This sequence joins TRBV2 and TRBJ1-5; no clear D. Germline CDR1 reads SNHLY; CDR2 reads FYNNEI. CDR3 length: 13 residues. Trimming removed 11 bases at V and 1 base at J, with 12 bases between. The CDR3 region is CAGGWQSNQPQHF. The CDR3 nucleotides read TGTGCCGGAGGCTGGCAGAGCAATCAGCCCCAGCATTTT.

This clonotype was counted many times. The chain employs TRBV4-2 and TRBJ2-7; 11 bases agree with TRBD2. This CDR3 has 15 residues. Germline V CDR1 and CDR2: LGHNA, YNFKEQ. J was trimmed by 4 bases and V by 4 bases; bases with no gene match: 6. The CDR3 DNA reads as TGTGCCAGCAGCCCTAAGACTAGCGGGGAATACGAGCAGTACTTC. The encoded protein is CASSPKTSGEYEQYF.

The sample holds many counts of this clonotype. The chain links TRBV29-1 to TRBJ2-1, with D possibly TRBD1 on 6 matching bases. In germline, CDR1 is SQVTM, CDR2 ANQGSEA. V lost 6 bases and J 3 bases, leaving 9 bases between the germline ends. The CDR3 is 12 residues long. CDR3 protein: CSVAGVYNEQFF. For the CDR3, the DNA is TGCAGCGTCGCAGGGGTCTACAATGAGCAGTTCTTC.

The table lists this clonotype with many counts. The genes are TRBV9 and TRBJ1-4; D uncertain. The CDR3 is 15 amino acids. Germline V gene data show CDR1 as SGDLS and CDR2 as YYNGEE. Trimming left V 4 bases short and J 8 bases short, with 18 bases between. CDR3 bases: TGTGCCAGCAGCCCCCATAACCGTGGTCCAGAAAAACTGTTTTTT. Its protein product is CASSPHNRGPEKLFF.

This clonotype was picked up a small number of times. The chain carries TRBV3-1 and TRBJ2-1, with a possible D match to TRBD1 (6 bases). Germline values: CDR1 LGHDT, CDR2 YNNKEL (reference sequence). V was shortened by 4 bases and J by 4 bases, with 17 bases between the two germline ends. This CDR3 has 16 amino acids. The CDR3 sequence: CASSRNRDKYYNEQFF. In nucleotides, the CDR3 is TGTGCCAGCAGCCGGAACCGGGACAAATATTACAATGAGCAGTTCTTC.

The chain combines TRBV24-1 with TRBJ2-3; possible D gene TRBD2, 5 bases. V lost 7 bases and J 6 bases, leaving 10 bases between the germline ends. Germline V gene data show CDR1 as KGHDR and CDR2 as SFDVKD. This CDR3 region has 12 residues. The CDR3: CATSTPGDTQYF. The CDR3 coding sequence is TGTGCCACCAGCACCCCGGGGGATACGCAGTATTTT.

This clonotype was counted ten times or more. The rearrangement uses TRBV15 and TRBJ1-1; 9 bases align to TRBD1. Germline V gene data show CDR1 as LNHNV and CDR2 as YYDKDF (reference sequence). With 0 bases clipped from V and 5 bases from J, the junction kept 22 bases outside the gene matches. The CDR3 covers 21 residues. The CDR3: CATSRDSPKWDRADRWTEAFF. CDR3 sequence (DNA): TGTGCCACCAGCAGAGATTCCCCAAAATGGGACAGGGCTGACCGTTGGACTGAAGCTTTCTTT.

V gene TRBV15 combines with J gene TRBJ2-6, with unresolved D. The germline gives CDR1 LNHNV, CDR2 YYDKDF (reference sequence). Trimming removed 4 bases at V and 0 bases at J, with 10 bases between. The CDR3 runs 16 residues. Here the CDR3 DNA reads TGTGCCACCAGCATAAGATCAGGCTCTGGGGCCAACGTCCTGACTTTC. Translation: CATSIRSGSGANVLTF.

The genes are TRBV29-1 and TRBJ2-7; D ambiguous. The germline V gene encodes CDR1 SQVTM and CDR2 ANQGSEA. Trimming took off 5 bases at V and 3 bases at J, with 8 bases between the two ends. The CDR3 totals 11 residues. The DNA for the CDR3 is TGCAGCGTTACACAGTACTACGAGCAGTACTTC. It is translated as CSVTQYYEQYF.

This clonotype was detected many times. V is TRBV4-3 and J is TRBJ2-5; the D gene is possibly TRBD1 (5 bases). V was pared by 0 bases and J by 1 base, with 12 bases between. There are 16 residues in the CDR3. Looked up from germline, CDR1 is LGHNA and CDR2 is YSLEER. Written as DNA, the CDR3 is TGCGCCAGCAGCCAAGATACGGCAGGGCCCCAAGAGACCCAGTACTTC. Protein: CASSQDTAGPQETQYF.

This chain uses TRBV24-1 with TRBJ2-1, with 9 bases lining up with TRBD1. The CDR3 loop spans 17 amino acids. Per germline, CDR1 KGHDR and CDR2 SFDVKD. Trimming took 5 bases from V and 4 from J; bases not matched to a gene: 11. CDR3 region: CATSVGVDRGRYNEQFF. CDR3 sequence (DNA): TGTGCCACCAGTGTGGGAGTGGACAGGGGCCGGTACAATGAGCAGTTCTTC.

This clonotype was recorded at least ten times. The J gene is TRBJ1-4, the V gene TRBV12-3 or TRBV12-4, with 9 bases matching TRBD1. The CDR3 is 16 residues long. V lost 3 bases to trimming and J lost 6 bases; unmatched junction nucleotides: 8. The CDR3 DNA follows: TGTGCCAGCAGTTTTGGACAGGGGAACGGCGATGAAAAACTGTTTTTT. Amino acids: CASSFGQGNGDEKLFF.

This clonotype was recorded at least ten times. This chain connects TRBV7-9 to TRBJ2-3; TRBD1 agrees at 7 bases. CDR3 length: 15 amino acids. V shed 3 bases, J shed 0 bases, and the junction held 3 bases outside the gene matches. CDR1 and CDR2 (germline): SEHNR, FQNEAQ (reference sequence). The DNA for the CDR3 is TGTGCCAGCAGCTTGACAGGGAAAAGCACAGATACGCAGTATTTT. Protein sequence: CASSLTGKSTDTQYF.

The genes are TRBV5-1 and TRBJ1-1; D is unclear. The CDR3 extends over 12 amino acids. V was shortened by 0 bases and J by 10 bases, with 10 bases between the two germline ends. The V gene's germline CDR1 is SGHRS and CDR2 YFSETQ. DNA of the CDR3: TGCGCCAGCAGCTTGGACTGGGGAGGAGCTTTCTTT. Translating it yields CASSLDWGGAFF.